The 28 T cell receptor beta chains below were found in one sample sequenced in a study of early T cells in non-severe SARS-CoV-2 infection. MiXCR was run by TCRdb on the 5' RACE reads, yielding one entry per CDR3 protein. The profile shows approximately 97,000 distinct CDR3 sequences, roughly 11% of them singletons. This sample comprised whole blood, obtained at baseline. These TCRs come from an adult who was a healthcare worker with PCR-confirmed SARS-CoV-2 infection or an uninfected control (not recorded which).

This clonotype has a count of ten or more. V and J are TRBV11-3 and TRBJ1-1, with 8 bases identical to TRBD1. J was trimmed by 5 bases and V by 5 bases; bases with no gene match: 4. This CDR3 region has 13 residues. Germline lookup yields CDR1 SGHNT and CDR2 YENEEA. CDR3 in amino acids: CASSIQGGTEAFF. In DNA form, the CDR3 reads TGTGCCAGCAGCATACAGGGGGGGACTGAAGCTTTCTTT.

The chain combines TRBV7-6 with TRBJ2-1; D is undetermined. V lost 5 bases, J lost 3 bases, and 11 bases lay in between. The CDR3 covers 14 residues. Germline V gene data show CDR1 as SGHVS and CDR2 as FNYEAQ. CDR3 sequence reads: CASSLEEVYNEQFF. In DNA, the CDR3 is TGTGCCAGCAGCCTAGAAGAGGTCTACAATGAGCAGTTCTTC.

This clonotype has a handful of counts. The chain couples TRBV19 to TRBJ2-7, with 7 nucleotides matching TRBD1. Germline trimming cut 1 base from V and 3 bases from J; bases unmatched to any gene: 6. Looked up from germline, CDR1 is LNHDA and CDR2 is SQIVND (reference sequence). This CDR3 region has 15 residues. CDR3 in amino acids: CASSIGQGALYEQYF. For the CDR3, the DNA is TGTGCCAGTAGTATAGGACAGGGAGCCCTCTACGAGCAGTACTTC.

This clonotype was counted a few times. The chain uses TRBV20-1 and TRBJ2-7; 11 bases fit TRBD1. Germline V gene lookup returns CDR1 DFQATT and CDR2 SNEGSKA (reference sequence). The CDR3 covers 15 residues. V shed 3 bases and J 6 bases; nucleotides not matched to a gene: 10. The CDR3 region is CSARPGQGVVIEQYF. The CDR3 bases are TGCAGTGCTAGGCCGGGACAGGGGGTGGTGATCGAGCAGTACTTC.

This chain uses TRBV20-1 with TRBJ2-3; D is possibly TRBD1 or TRBD2 (5 bases each). Germline V gives CDR1 DFQATT, CDR2 SNEGSKA (reference sequence). Trimming cost V 3 bases and J 8 bases, with 18 bases left between them. The CDR3 has 14 amino acids. CDR3 sequence (DNA): TGCAGTGCTAGTTGGGGACCCGGTAGAGTTACGCAGTATTTT. Its translation is CSASWGPGRVTQYF.

This chain uses TRBV10-2 with TRBJ2-3, with D uncertain. This CDR3 contains 14 residues. Germline V CDR1 and CDR2: WSHSY, SAAADI. Trimming removed 5 bases from V and 1 base from J, with 10 bases in between. The CDR3 DNA reads as TGCGCCAGCAGTTCCATTGAGGGCACAGATACGCAGTATTTT. It is translated as CASSSIEGTDTQYF.

J is TRBJ2-2 and V is TRBV7-8; 8 positions match TRBD1. Losses at the gene ends were 3 bases for V and 6 bases for J; bases not matched to a gene: 12. The length of the CDR3 is 17 residues. The germline CDR1 and CDR2 sequences are SGHVS and FQNEAQ. CDR3 sequence: CASSFQGAQRVSGELFF. The CDR3 nucleotides read TGTGCCAGCAGCTTCCAGGGGGCGCAGAGGGTCTCCGGGGAGCTGTTTTTT.

This clonotype occurred a few times. The genes are TRBV2 and TRBJ2-3, with D unclear. The CDR3 is 14 residues long. Trimming removed 3 bases from V and 4 bases from J, with 11 bases in between. Germline V gene sequence: CDR1 SNHLY, CDR2 FYNNEI. In DNA, the CDR3 is TGTGCCAGCAGTGACTACGCGCGGTCAGATACGCAGTATTTT. Translating gives CASSDYARSDTQYF.

The rearrangement uses TRBV24-1 and TRBJ2-1; D gene uncertain. CDR3 length: 15 amino acids. The V and J ends lost 3 bases and 5 bases respectively, with 13 bases between them. Germline loops: CDR1 KGHDR, CDR2 SFDVKD. In nucleotides, the CDR3 is TGTGCCACCAGTGATCCCACTCCGCGGAACAATGAGCAGTTCTTC. Translation: CATSDPTPRNNEQFF.

This clonotype was counted ten times or more. This chain links TRBV12-3 or TRBV12-4 with TRBJ2-3, with 8 bases aligning to TRBD1. The ends lost 6 bases at V and 4 bases at J; junction bases unmatched: 9. The CDR3 length is 15 residues. The CDR3 DNA reads TGTGCCAGCAGCACAAGACAGGGGAGCGCAGATACGCAGTATTTT. Residues: CASSTRQGSADTQYF.

CDR3 nucleotides: TGTGCCAGCAGCTTAGAGAGGGGGGCGACCGGGGAGCTGTTTTTT. Amino acid sequence: CASSLERGATGELFF. The chain is built from TRBV7-2 and TRBJ2-2; the D gene could be TRBD1 or TRBD2 (6 bases each). CDR3 length: 15 residues. Per germline, CDR1 SGHTA and CDR2 FQGNSA. Trimming removed 1 base at V and 5 bases at J, with 11 bases between.

This clonotype was detected many times. The rearrangement links TRBV6-5 to TRBJ1-4; TRBD1 aligns across 8 bases. The J segment lost 5 bases and the V segment lost 6 bases, leaving 8 bases of the junction unmatched. The CDR3 has 15 residues. Germline lookup yields CDR1 MNHEY and CDR2 SVGAGI. The CDR3 protein is CASSKSGGANEKLFF. As DNA, the CDR3 is TGTGCCAGCAGCAAATCAGGGGGCGCAAATGAAAAACTGTTTTTT.

CDR3: CASSPSGVSYNEQFF. CDR3 DNA sequence: TGTGCCAGCAGCCCAAGCGGGGTGTCCTACAATGAGCAGTTCTTC. The V gene is TRBV7-9, the J gene TRBJ2-1; TRBD2 aligns across 7 bases. The ends lost 5 bases at V and 1 base at J; junction bases unmatched: 5. The germline gives CDR1 SEHNR, CDR2 FQNEAQ (reference sequence). This CDR3 contains 15 residues.

This clonotype was found many times. This chain uses TRBV5-1 with TRBJ2-1; tentative D call: TRBD1 (5 bases). Germline V CDR1 and CDR2: SGHRS, YFSETQ. CDR3 length equals 15 residues. Trimming shortened V by 3 bases and J by 5 bases, and 15 bases separated the two germline ends. CDR3 loop: CASSSSTGLDNEQFF. For the CDR3, the DNA is TGCGCCAGCAGCTCCTCTACAGGTTTGGACAATGAGCAGTTCTTC.

This clonotype has a count of ten or more. The rearrangement joins TRBV29-1 to TRBJ2-7, with D maybe TRBD1 (5 bases). The CDR3 totals 13 residues. CDR1 is SQVTM and CDR2 is ANQGSEA in the germline V gene. Trimming removed 4 bases at V and 0 bases at J, with 10 bases between. CDR3 sequence: CSVGGWDSYEQYF. CDR3 coding DNA: TGCAGCGTTGGGGGCTGGGACTCCTACGAGCAGTACTTC.

This clonotype occurred a few times. The chain joins TRBV6-1 to TRBJ2-3, with 8 nucleotides matching TRBD1. The germline V gene has CDR1 MNHNS and CDR2 SASEGT. The CDR3 has 15 residues. Trimming removed 2 bases from V and 4 bases from J; junction bases left unmatched: 5. CDR3 protein: CASSEWTGIADTQYF. DNA of the CDR3: TGTGCCAGCAGTGAATGGACAGGGATCGCAGATACGCAGTATTTT.

The gene calls are TRBV20-1 and TRBJ1-2; the match to TRBD1 covers 9 bases. CDR3 length equals 15 residues. V was pared by 5 bases and J by 5 bases, with 12 bases of the junction left unmatched. In germline, CDR1 is DFQATT, CDR2 SNEGSKA (reference sequence). The CDR3 is CSAPRSTGTGYGYTF. CDR3 nucleotides: TGCAGTGCTCCGAGATCGACCGGGACAGGGTATGGCTACACCTTC.

V is TRBV24-1 and J is TRBJ2-2, with a tentative D call TRBD2 (6 bases). CDR1 KGHDR and CDR2 SFDVKD come from the germline V gene. The CDR3 contains 13 residues. Trimming removed 7 bases at V and 5 bases at J, with 10 bases between. The CDR3 protein is CATREGGTGELFF. CDR3 in DNA: TGTGCCACCAGGGAGGGTGGAACCGGGGAGCTGTTTTTT.

This clonotype was seen repeatedly, ten times or more. The genes are TRBV6-2 or TRBV6-3 and TRBJ2-3; 10 positions agree with TRBD2. This CDR3 spans 15 amino acids. V was pared by 2 bases and J by 2 bases, with 1 base of the junction left unmatched. Germline values: CDR1 MNHEY, CDR2 SVGEGT. CDR3 sequence reads: CASSYGLADTDTQYF. In nucleotides, the CDR3 is TGTGCCAGCAGTTACGGACTAGCGGACACAGATACGCAGTATTTT.

The rearrangement uses TRBV20-1 and TRBJ1-1; no clear D. V lost 6 bases to trimming and J lost 0 bases, with 17 bases between them. The V gene's germline CDR1 is DFQATT and CDR2 SNEGSKA (reference sequence). The CDR3 spans 15 residues. The CDR3 DNA sequence: TGCAGTGCCAAGGCCGGAGGGTCCATGAACACTGAAGCTTTCTTT. Its translation: CSAKAGGSMNTEAFF.

This clonotype has a count of ten or more. As DNA, the CDR3 is TGCGCCAGCAGCCAAGACGGTGGGCTGGGCAATCAGCCCCAGCATTTT. Amino acids: CASSQDGGLGNQPQHF. The chain couples TRBV4-1 to TRBJ1-5; D remains unclear. Germline CDR1 is MGHRA and CDR2 is YSYEKL. CDR3 length: 16 residues. V lost 0 bases and J lost 2, with 11 bases in between.

This clonotype was recorded at least ten times. The chain employs TRBV5-8 and TRBJ1-2; 9 positions agree with TRBD1. J lost 6 bases, V lost 5 bases, and 5 bases had no gene match. This CDR3 comprises 13 residues. Germline CDR1 is SGHTS and CDR2 is YDEGEE. CDR3 DNA sequence: TGTGCCAGCAGGGACAGGGGAACTGATGGCTACACCTTC. Encoded protein: CASRDRGTDGYTF.

About this clonotype itself: Possible read error: a much larger clone is one base away. The chain couples TRBV2 to TRBJ1-1; TRBD1 might be the D (5 bases). The germline V gene has CDR1 SNHLY and CDR2 FYNNEI. There are 13 residues in the CDR3. The CDR3 spells CASSELGGTEAYF. CDR3 coding DNA: TGTGCCAGCAGTGAACTGGGGGGAACTGAAGCTTACTTT.

This clonotype was seen many times. The CDR3 spells CASSQSVVAGSEQYF. The DNA for the CDR3 is TGTGCCAGCAGCCAATCTGTAGTAGCGGGCAGCGAGCAGTACTTC. The V call is TRBV4-2, the J call TRBJ2-7, with 7 positions matching TRBD2. The J segment lost 6 bases and the V segment lost 2 bases, leaving 10 bases of the junction unmatched. The V gene's germline CDR1 is LGHNA and CDR2 YNFKEQ. The CDR3 spans 15 residues.

The chain employs TRBV20-1 and TRBJ2-4; D not resolved. This CDR3 contains 16 residues. The V gene's germline CDR1 is DFQATT and CDR2 SNEGSKA (reference sequence). V shed 2 bases and J shed 8 bases, with 22 bases lying between them. The CDR3 DNA follows: TGCAGTGCTAGACCTGTCGTGAATTTGGTACTGGACATTCAGTACTTC. This sequence encodes CSARPVVNLVLDIQYF.

This rearrangement joins TRBV20-1 to TRBJ1-1, with 9 bases that match TRBD1. The CDR3 consists of 17 residues. Per the germline V gene, CDR1 is DFQATT and CDR2 is SNEGSKA (reference sequence). With V trimmed by 6 bases and J by 1 base, 15 bases remained unmatched. CDR3 residues: CSATGQGLVSRNTEAFF. Here the CDR3 DNA reads TGCAGTGCAACGGGACAGGGATTGGTATCTCGGAACACTGAAGCTTTCTTT.

The V call is TRBV20-1, the J call TRBJ1-6; tentative D call: TRBD1 (6 bases). The CDR3 extends over 13 amino acids. The V gene lost 2 bases and the J gene lost 9 bases, with 11 bases spanning the gap. In germline, CDR1 is DFQATT, CDR2 SNEGSKA (reference sequence). The DNA of the CDR3 is TGCAGTGCTAGAAACAGGGAGAGTTCACCCCTCCACTTT. It codes for CSARNRESSPLHF.

This clonotype has at least ten counts. The rearrangement uses TRBV13 and TRBJ2-1; 7 nucleotides align to TRBD1. The CDR3 contains 17 residues. The trim removed 2 bases at V and 3 bases at J, leaving 10 bases unmatched. Germline values: CDR1 PRHDT, CDR2 FYEKMQ (reference sequence). CDR3 DNA sequence: TGTGCCAGCAGCTTACCCCCCACAGGGGAAGGCTACAATGAGCAGTTCTTC. Its protein is CASSLPPTGEGYNEQFF. Full variable domain (rest looked up from reference TRBV13 and TRBJ2-1): AAGVIQSPRHLIKEKRETATLKCYPIPRHDTVYWYQQGPGQDPQFLISFYEKMQSDKGSIPDRFSAQQFSDYHSELNMSSLELGDSALYFCASSLPPTGEGYNEQFFGPGTRLTVL.